Below are 2 T cell receptor beta chains sequenced from a single sample in a study of graft-versus-host responses after intestinal transplantation. Profiling relied on immunoSEQ multiplex PCR, and the TCRdb table lists in-frame clones only, not all of them. The sample includes tens of thousands of clones, roughly 89% of them seen just once. Material: PBMCs, obtained around 120 days after intestinal transplantation. The receptors here all came from a human patient who received an intestinal transplant, so some T cells may come from the graft donor.

In this sample, this clone turned up once. This chain joins TRBV5-6 and TRBJ2-1, with 7 bases fitting TRBD1. From germline, CDR1 is SGHDT and CDR2 YYEEEE. J lost 10 bases, V lost 7 bases, and 8 bases had no gene match. The CDR3 is 12 amino acids. For the CDR3, the DNA is TGTGCCAGCGGGGGACAGTCTCGAGAGCAGTTCTTC. It translates to CASGGQSREQFF.

The rearrangement joins TRBV4-1 to TRBJ2-3; the match to TRBD2 covers 11 bases. Germline-derived CDR1 and CDR2 are MGHRA and YSYEKL. Losses at the gene ends were 1 base for V and 4 bases for J; bases not matched to a gene: 7. The CDR3 runs to 17 residues. The CDR3 DNA reads as TGCGCCAGCAGCCAAGTGGTACTAGCGGGAGAATCAGATACGCAGTATTTT. Its translation: CASSQVVLAGESDTQYF.